A selection of T cell receptor beta chains follows, all from one sample in a study of blood T cell repertoires in COVID-19. Sequencing was performed with immunoSEQ multiplex PCR; in TCRdb, only in-frame clones are kept and a portion is missing. This table has about 250,000 clones, approximately 88% appearing once. Sequencing input: peripheral blood. The origin of the receptors is a woman in her 30s with COVID-19, enrolled during active disease. Each CDR3 is given without its conserved first and last residue.

V gene | CDR3 protein
TRBV12-3/TRBV12-4 | ASSLGAEDGYT
TRBV5-1 | ASSLSRTGGTEAF
TRBV28 | ASSPLQGFQETQY
TRBV4-3 | ASRQTGNYGYT
TRBV5-6 | ASSFGTVGSPLH
TRBV2 | ASRGWSSEERYT
TRBV30 | AWSSSAPQETQY
TRBV3-1/TRBV3-2 | ASSQTGHGELF
TRBV3-1/TRBV3-2 | ASSWGGNEQF
TRBV27 | ASSPYTGTGSDQPQH
TRBV15 | ATSGGTGRSNTEAF
TRBV4-1 | ASSQTSTGVINEQF
TRBV2 | ASNEREGRIDTQY
TRBV28 | ASSYSTGLVEAF
TRBV7-2 | ASSPQAGVTGANVLT
TRBV6-4 | ASSVEGGAGELF